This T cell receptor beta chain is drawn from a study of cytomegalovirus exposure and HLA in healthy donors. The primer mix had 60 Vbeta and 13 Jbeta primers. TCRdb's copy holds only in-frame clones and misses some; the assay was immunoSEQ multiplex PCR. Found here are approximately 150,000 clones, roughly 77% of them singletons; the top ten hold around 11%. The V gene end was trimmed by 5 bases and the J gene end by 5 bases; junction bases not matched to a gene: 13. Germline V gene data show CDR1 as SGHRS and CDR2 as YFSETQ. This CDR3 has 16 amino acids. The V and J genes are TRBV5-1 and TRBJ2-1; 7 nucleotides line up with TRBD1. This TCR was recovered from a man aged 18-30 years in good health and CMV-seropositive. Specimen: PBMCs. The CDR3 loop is CASRGDSFFQDNEQFF. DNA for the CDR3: TGCGCCAGCAGGGGGGACAGTTTTTTTCAAGACAATGAGCAGTTCTTC.